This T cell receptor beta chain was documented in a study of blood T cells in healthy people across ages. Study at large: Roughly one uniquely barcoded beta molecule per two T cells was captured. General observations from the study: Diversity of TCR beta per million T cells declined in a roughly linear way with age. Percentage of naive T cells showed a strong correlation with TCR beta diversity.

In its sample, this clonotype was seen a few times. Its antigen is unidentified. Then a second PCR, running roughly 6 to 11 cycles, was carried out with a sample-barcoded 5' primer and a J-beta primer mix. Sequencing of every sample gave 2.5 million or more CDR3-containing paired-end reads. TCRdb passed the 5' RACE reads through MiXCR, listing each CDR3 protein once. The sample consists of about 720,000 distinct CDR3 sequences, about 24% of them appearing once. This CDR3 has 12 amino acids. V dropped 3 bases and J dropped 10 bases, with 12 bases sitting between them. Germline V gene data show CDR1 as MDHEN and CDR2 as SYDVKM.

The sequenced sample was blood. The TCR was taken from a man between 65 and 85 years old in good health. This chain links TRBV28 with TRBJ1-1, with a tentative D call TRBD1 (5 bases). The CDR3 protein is CASSFPWGGAFF. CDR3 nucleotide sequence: TGTGCCAGCAGTTTCCCATGGGGCGGAGCTTTCTTT.